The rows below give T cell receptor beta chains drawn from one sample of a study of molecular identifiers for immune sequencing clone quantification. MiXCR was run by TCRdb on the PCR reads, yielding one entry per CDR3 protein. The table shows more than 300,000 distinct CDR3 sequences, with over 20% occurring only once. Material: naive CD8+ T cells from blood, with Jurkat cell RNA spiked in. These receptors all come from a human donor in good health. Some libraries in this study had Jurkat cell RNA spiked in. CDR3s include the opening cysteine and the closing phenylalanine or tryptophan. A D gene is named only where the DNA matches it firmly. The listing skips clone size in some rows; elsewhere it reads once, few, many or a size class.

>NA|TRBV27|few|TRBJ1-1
CASSRQGNTEAFF
TGTGCCAGCAGTCGGCAGGGAAACACTGAAGCTTTCTTT
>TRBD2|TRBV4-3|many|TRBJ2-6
CASSQEAAGVSGANVLTF
TGCGCCAGCAGCCAAGAGGCCGCGGGAGTGTCTGGGGCCAACGTCCTGACTTTC
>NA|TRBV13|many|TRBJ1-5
CASSPNPRASGNQPQHF
TGTGCCAGCAGCCCAAATCCCAGGGCATCGGGCAATCAGCCCCAGCATTTT
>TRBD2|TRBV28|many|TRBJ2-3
CASSLFLAGETDTQYF
TGTGCCAGCAGTTTATTCCTAGCGGGAGAGACAGATACGCAGTATTTT
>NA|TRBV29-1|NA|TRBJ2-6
CSAAAGQMFGANVLTF
TGCAGCGCTGCAGCCGGACAGATGTTTGGTGCCAACGTCCTGACTTTC
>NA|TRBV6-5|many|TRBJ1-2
CASSNHLNYGYTF
TGTGCCAGCAGTAATCACTTAAACTATGGCTACACCTTC
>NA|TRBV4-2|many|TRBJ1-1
CASSQDLRTEAFF
TGTGCCAGCAGCCAAGATCTCCGGACTGAAGCTTTCTTT
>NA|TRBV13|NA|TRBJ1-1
CASSLWDQSFMNTEAFF
TGTGCCAGCAGCTTATGGGATCAATCCTTTATGAACACTGAAGCTTTCTTT
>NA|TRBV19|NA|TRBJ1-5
CASSFGGIPGNQPQHF
TGTGCCAGTAGTTTTGGGGGGATCCCCGGCAATCAGCCCCAGCATTTT
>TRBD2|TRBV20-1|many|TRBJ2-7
CSARDLRELYEQYF
TGCAGTGCTAGAGATTTGCGGGAGCTTTACGAGCAGTACTTC
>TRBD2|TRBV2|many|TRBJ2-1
CASSDGTSSYNEQFF
TGTGCCAGCAGTGATGGGACTAGCTCCTACAATGAGCAGTTCTTC
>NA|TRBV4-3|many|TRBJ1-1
CASSQDGRTEAFF
TGCGCCAGCAGCCAAGACGGAAGGACTGAAGCTTTCTTT
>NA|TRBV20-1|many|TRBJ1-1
CSARDIMNTEAFF
TGCAGTGCTAGAGACATCATGAACACTGAAGCTTTCTTT
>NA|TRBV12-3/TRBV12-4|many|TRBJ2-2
CASLTRNTGELFF
TGTGCCTCCCTTACCCGGAACACCGGGGAGCTGTTTTTT
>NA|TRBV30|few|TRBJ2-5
CAWSGQSQETQYF
TGTGCCTGGAGTGGACAGTCCCAAGAGACCCAGTACTTC
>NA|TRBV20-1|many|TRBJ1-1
CSAPKMNTEAFF
TGCAGTGCTCCGAAAATGAACACTGAAGCTTTCTTT
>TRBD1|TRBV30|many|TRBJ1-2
CAWDDRGNYGYTF
TGTGCCTGGGATGACAGGGGCAACTATGGCTACACCTTC
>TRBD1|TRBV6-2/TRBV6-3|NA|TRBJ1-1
CASSYWPGGAEAFF
TGTGCCAGCAGTTACTGGCCAGGGGGCGCCGAAGCTTTCTTT
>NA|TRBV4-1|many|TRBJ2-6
CASSQKDQRSSGANVLTF
TGCGCCAGCAGCCAAAAGGACCAAAGGAGCTCTGGGGCCAACGTCCTGACTTTC
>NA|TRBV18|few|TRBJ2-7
CASSPRIGTEPYEQYF
TGTGCCAGCTCACCACGAATAGGGACGGAACCCTACGAGCAGTACTTC
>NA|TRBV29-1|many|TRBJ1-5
CSVDGQHF
TGCAGCGTTGATGGTCAGCATTTT
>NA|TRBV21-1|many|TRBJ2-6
CASSKRGQASWNVLTF
TGTGCCAGCAGCAAAAGGGGACAGGCCTCTTGGAACGTCCTGACTTTC
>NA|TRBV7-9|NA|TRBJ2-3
CASSSTTLRASSTMDTQYF
TGTGCCAGCAGCTCTACAACGTTACGGGCCAGCAGCACAATGGATACGCAGTATTTT
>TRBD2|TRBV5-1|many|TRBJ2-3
CASRLAGGDTQYF
TGCGCCAGCAGACTAGCGGGGGGAGATACGCAGTATTTT
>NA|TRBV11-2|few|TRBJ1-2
CASSLAGGEYSYGYTF
TGTGCCAGCAGCTTAGCAGGCGGGGAGTATAGCTATGGCTACACCTTC
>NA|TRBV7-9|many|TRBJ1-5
CASSNTGLEQPQHF
TGTGCCAGCAGCAACACAGGGTTAGAGCAGCCCCAGCATTTT
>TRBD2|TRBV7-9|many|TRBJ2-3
CASSHTPGLDIVTQYF
TGTGCCAGCAGCCACACTCCGGGACTAGATATTGTTACGCAGTATTTT
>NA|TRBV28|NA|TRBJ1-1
CASRHPEFGTFF
TGTGCCAGCAGGCACCCGGAGTTTGGAACTTTCTTT
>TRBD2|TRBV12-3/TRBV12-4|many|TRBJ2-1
CASSSEGLAGGLEQFF
TGTGCCAGCAGCTCCGAGGGACTAGCGGGAGGTTTGGAGCAGTTCTTC
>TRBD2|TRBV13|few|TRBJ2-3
CASSGRAGRPPTDTQYF
TGTGCCAGCAGCGGACGAGCGGGGCGGCCTCCCACAGATACGCAGTATTTT
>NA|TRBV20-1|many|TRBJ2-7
CSALPEGYEQYF
TGCAGTGCTTTACCGGAGGGGTACGAGCAGTACTTC
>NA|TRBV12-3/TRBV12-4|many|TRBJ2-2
CASSWGVDTGELFF
TGTGCCAGCAGTTGGGGGGTTGACACCGGGGAGCTGTTTTTT
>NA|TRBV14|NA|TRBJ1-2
CASSIIANYGYTF
TGTGCCAGCAGCATTATAGCTAACTATGGCTACACCTTC
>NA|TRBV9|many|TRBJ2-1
CASSVVPSSYNEQFF
TGTGCCAGCAGCGTAGTCCCTAGCTCCTACAATGAGCAGTTCTTC
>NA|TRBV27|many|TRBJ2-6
CASSLAGANVLTF
TGTGCCAGCAGCTTAGCTGGGGCCAACGTCCTGACTTTC
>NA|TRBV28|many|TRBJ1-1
CASLFAGRRNTEAFF
TGTGCCAGCCTTTTCGCGGGGAGGAGGAACACTGAAGCTTTCTTT
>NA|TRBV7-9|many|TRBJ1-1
CASSSGGWTEAFF
TGTGCCAGCAGCTCGGGGGGGTGGACTGAAGCTTTCTTT
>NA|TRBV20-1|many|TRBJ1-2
CSAMEGISYGYTF
TGCAGTGCTATGGAGGGAATCTCCTATGGCTACACCTTC
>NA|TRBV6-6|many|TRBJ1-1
CASTIPTGTEAFF
TGTGCCAGCACCATACCCACAGGCACTGAAGCTTTCTTT